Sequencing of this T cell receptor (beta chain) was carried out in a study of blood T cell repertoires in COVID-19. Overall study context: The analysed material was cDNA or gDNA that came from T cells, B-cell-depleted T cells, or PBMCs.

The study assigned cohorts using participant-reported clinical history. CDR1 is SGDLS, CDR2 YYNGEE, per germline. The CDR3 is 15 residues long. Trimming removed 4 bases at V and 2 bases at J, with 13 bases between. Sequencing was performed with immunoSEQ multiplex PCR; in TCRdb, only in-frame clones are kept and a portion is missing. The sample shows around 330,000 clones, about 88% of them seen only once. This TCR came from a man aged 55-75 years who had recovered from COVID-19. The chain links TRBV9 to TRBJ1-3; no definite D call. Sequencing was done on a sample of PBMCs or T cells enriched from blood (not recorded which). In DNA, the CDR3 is TGTGCCAGCAGCCAGTGGGCCGGGGCTGGAAACACCATATATTTT. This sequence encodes CASSQWAGAGNTIYF.